The next 22 T cell receptor beta chains were all read from a single sample in a study of regulatory T cells in long-lasting Graves disease. The time point denotes: newly diagnosed GD, antithyroid drugs for less than 3 months. Preparation of the TCR library used RNA extracted from PBMCs. According to the study, TCR beta libraries were built with iRepertoire HTBI primers and CDR3-region Arm-PCR. TCRdb reprocessed the multiplex PCR reads with MiXCR, giving one entry per CDR3 protein. This table has about 200,000 distinct CDR3 sequences, about 16% appearing once. The specimen was peripheral blood mononuclear cells (PBMCs), collected at new diagnosis, from a patient treated with antithyroid drugs. The source is a female donor with Graves disease.

This clonotype was observed a handful of times. This chain uses TRBV15 with TRBJ2-1; 10 bases map to TRBD1. CDR1 and CDR2 from the germline V gene are LNHNV and YYDKDF (reference sequence). There are 17 residues in the CDR3. J lost 8 bases, V lost 0 bases, and 10 bases had no gene match. This CDR3 reads CATSRDRAGTGEDEQFF. CDR3 sequence (DNA): TGTGCCACCAGCAGAGATCGAGCAGGGACAGGGGAGGATGAGCAGTTCTTC.

This clonotype was seen repeatedly, ten times or more. This sequence joins TRBV9 and TRBJ2-7; the match to TRBD1 covers 9 bases. The germline CDR1 and CDR2 sequences are SGDLS and YYNGEE. CDR3 size: 15 residues. V dropped 5 bases and J dropped 0; count of bases not matched to a gene: 6. The CDR3 sequence is CASSSDRGFSYEQYF. The CDR3 nucleotides read TGTGCCAGCAGTTCGGACAGGGGCTTCTCCTACGAGCAGTACTTC.

This clonotype was seen at least ten times. V and J are TRBV2 and TRBJ2-5; 16 nucleotides agree with TRBD2. Per the germline V gene, CDR1 is SNHLY and CDR2 is FYNNEI. The CDR3 consists of 16 residues. The junction had 8 bases not matched to a gene; V was cut back by 6 bases and J by 7 bases. The CDR3 region has the DNA TGTGCCAGCAGCGCCGGGACTAGCGGGAGGGGGGGGACCCAGTACTTC. This translates into CASSAGTSGRGGTQYF.

This clonotype was observed a few times. The rearrangement links TRBV19 to TRBJ2-2; 12 bases are shared with TRBD2. Germline values: CDR1 LNHDA, CDR2 SQIVND (reference sequence). The CDR3 is made up of 15 amino acids. The J segment lost 5 bases and the V segment lost 7 bases, leaving 5 bases of the junction unmatched. CDR3 residues: CASTSTSGSTGELFF. In nucleotides, the CDR3 is TGTGCCAGTACCTCGACTAGCGGGAGTACCGGGGAGCTGTTTTTT.

This clonotype appeared many times. CDR3 region: CSARDLGQTYQETQYF. DNA of the CDR3: TGCAGTGCTAGAGATTTGGGACAGACGTACCAAGAGACCCAGTACTTC. The chain joins TRBV20-1 to TRBJ2-5; the match to TRBD1 covers 7 bases. With 0 bases clipped from V and 0 bases from J, the junction kept 7 bases outside the gene matches. This CDR3 has 16 residues. The germline gives CDR1 DFQATT, CDR2 SNEGSKA (reference sequence).

This clonotype was seen a few times. Sequence at one end of the junction differs from germline and may be a read error. The chain has TRBV6-5 and TRBJ2-2; D tentatively reads TRBD1 or TRBD2 (5 bases each). The CDR3 contains 15 residues. The germline CDR1 and CDR2 sequences are MNHEY and SVGAGI. CDR3: CASGYMGVVTGELFF. The CDR3 coding sequence is TGTGCCAGCGGTTACATGGGGGTAGTCACCGGGGAGCTGTTTTTT.

The sample holds many counts of this clonotype. V and J are TRBV7-6 and TRBJ2-1; no reliable D call. The CDR3 has 13 residues. Germline V gene lookup returns CDR1 SGHVS and CDR2 FNYEAQ. Deletions cut 6 bases from V and 6 bases from J, with 12 bases between. CDR3 DNA: TGTGCCAGCAGTTACGGCCGAGCCAATGAGCAGTTCTTC. Its protein product is CASSYGRANEQFF.

Concerning this clonotype itself: One base away lies a much larger clone, so this may be a sequencing read error. This chain joins TRBV20-1 and TRBJ2-3; tentatively, D is TRBD1 or TRBD2 (6 bases each). The CDR3 spans 15 residues. Trimming stripped 6 bases from V and 7 bases from J, with 23 bases between. Germline values: CDR1 DFQATT, CDR2 SNEGSKA (reference sequence). The CDR3 region is CSAEDPGGGPYTQYF. Written as DNA, the CDR3 is TGCAGTGCCGAGGACCCCGGGGGCGGCCCATATACGCAGTATTTT.

The sample holds many counts of this clonotype. This sequence joins TRBV6-1 and TRBJ2-7, with D perhaps TRBD1 (6 bases). Between the trimmed V and J ends, which lost 7 bases and 7 bases, there was a span of 17 bases. CDR3 size: 13 residues. Germline V gives CDR1 MNHNS, CDR2 SASEGT. CDR3 protein: CASTTGTLYEQYF. The CDR3 bases are TGTGCCAGCACTACAGGGACCCTTTATGAGCAGTACTTC.

This clonotype was seen ten or more times. The chain links TRBV2 to TRBJ1-2; 8 bases align to TRBD1. Germline CDR1 is SNHLY and CDR2 is FYNNEI. The V segment lost 4 bases and the J segment 3 bases; nucleotides outside the gene matches: 1. CDR3 length equals 13 residues. Written as DNA, the CDR3 is TGTGCCAGCAGTGCGACAGGGGACTATGGCTACACCTTC. It codes for CASSATGDYGYTF.

In this sample, this clonotype turned up many times. V usage is TRBV9 and J usage is TRBJ2-5, with D perhaps assigned TRBD1 or TRBD2 (6 bases each). The CDR3 is 16 amino acids. Germline loops: CDR1 SGDLS, CDR2 YYNGEE. The V and J ends lost 4 bases and 4 bases respectively, with 20 bases between them. The CDR3, as DNA: TGTGCCAGCAGCCCGTTCCCGGGACTCAGGGGAGAGACCCAGTACTTC. Translated: CASSPFPGLRGETQYF.

In its sample, this clonotype was seen many times. This chain joins TRBV7-3 and TRBJ1-1, with D tentatively TRBD1 (5 bases). The CDR3 sequence is 14 residues long. V dropped 5 bases and J dropped 0 bases, with 10 bases sitting between them. The germline gives CDR1 SGHTA, CDR2 FQGTGA. The CDR3 protein is CASSPGPLNTEAFF. Here the CDR3 DNA reads TGTGCCAGCAGCCCGGGGCCCTTGAACACTGAAGCTTTCTTT.

This clonotype showed up many times. Relative to the germline gene, one junction end is altered; a read error may explain this. The chain carries TRBV11-3 and TRBJ2-1; TRBD1 matches 7 bases. Germline V gene lookup returns CDR1 SGHNT and CDR2 YENEEA. This CDR3 has 13 amino acids. CDR3 coding DNA: TGTGCCAGCAGCCCCGACAGGGTGAATGAGCAGTCCTTC. Amino acid sequence: CASSPDRVNEQSF.

Ten or more counts support this clonotype. The chain carries TRBV28 and TRBJ1-2, with no clear D. Per germline, CDR1 MDHEN and CDR2 SYDVKM. CDR3 length: 12 residues. V was trimmed by 2 bases and J by 10 bases, leaving 11 bases between them. CDR3 coding DNA: TGTGCCAGCAGTTTAAGGGTAGACTACTACACCTTC. Its protein is CASSLRVDYYTF.

This CDR3 is CASSPPIRGFTDTQYF. DNA of the CDR3: TGTGCCAGCAGTCCCCCGATCAGGGGTTTCACAGATACGCAGTATTTT. The chain combines TRBV12-3 or TRBV12-4 with TRBJ2-3, with D maybe TRBD1 (6 bases). V lost 5 bases and J 2 bases, leaving 17 bases between the germline ends. The CDR3 loop spans 16 amino acids.

This clonotype has a count of ten or more. This sequence joins TRBV20-1 and TRBJ2-1; 11 positions match TRBD2. The germline gives CDR1 DFQATT, CDR2 SNEGSKA (reference sequence). V dropped 3 bases and J dropped 4; count of bases not matched to a gene: 8. The CDR3 has 16 amino acids. The CDR3 DNA follows: TGCAGTGCTAGGTACGCTAGCGGGAGGTATTACAATGAGCAGTTCTTC. Its translation: CSARYASGRYYNEQFF.

J is TRBJ2-7 and V is TRBV3-1, with D tentatively TRBD1 (5 bases). Per germline, CDR1 LGHDT and CDR2 YNNKEL (reference sequence). The CDR3 is made up of 12 amino acids. V was clipped by 4 bases and J by 7 bases, with 11 bases between them. CDR3 loop: CASSPSAGEQYF. The DNA of the CDR3 is TGTGCCAGCAGCCCCTCTGCAGGGGAGCAGTACTTC.

This clonotype has ten or more counts. J is TRBJ2-7 and V is TRBV27; 10 bases fit TRBD1. From germline, CDR1 is MNHEY and CDR2 SMNVEV (reference sequence). Unmatched junction bases numbered 16, after V lost 7 bases and J lost 1 base. The CDR3 extends over 18 amino acids. For the CDR3, the DNA is TGTGCCAGCAAAATGACAGGGGGCTTTCTCCCTGCTTCCTACGAGCAGTACTTC. It codes for CASKMTGGFLPASYEQYF.

This clonotype was seen once. A read error likely explains this, since a far larger clone differs by one base. This sequence joins TRBV28 and TRBJ2-7; 8 bases agree with TRBD1. CDR1 MDHEN and CDR2 SYDVKM come from the germline V gene. This CDR3 spans 18 amino acids. Trimming cost V 6 bases and J 7 bases; bases outside gene matches: 23. CDR3 loop: CASSRPTGALTSYNEQYF. The CDR3 nucleotides read TGTGCCAGCAGCCGACCGACAGGGGCCCTTACCTCCTACAATGAGCAGTACTTC.

This clonotype was seen repeatedly, ten times or more. The V and J genes are TRBV7-2 and TRBJ2-7, with D uncertain. V dropped 1 base and J dropped 2 bases, with 12 bases sitting between them. The CDR3 loop spans 15 amino acids. Germline V gene data show CDR1 as SGHTA and CDR2 as FQGNSA. The CDR3: CASSLGRGVTYEQYF. CDR3 nucleotides: TGTGCCAGCAGCTTAGGACGCGGAGTAACCTACGAGCAGTACTTC.

This clonotype was counted ten times or more. This chain connects TRBV20-1 to TRBJ2-5, with D possibly matching TRBD2 (5 bases). Germline-derived CDR1 and CDR2 are DFQATT and SNEGSKA (reference sequence). This CDR3 contains 13 residues. Trimming left V 3 bases short and J 3 bases short, with 11 bases between. The CDR3 nucleotides read TGCAGTGCTAGTACTAGGAGAAAAGAGACCCAGTACTTC. Translating gives CSASTRRKETQYF.

This clonotype was seen repeatedly, ten times or more. The chain uses TRBV12-3 or TRBV12-4 and TRBJ2-7; 10 nucleotides agree with TRBD1. V shed 4 bases and J 5 bases; nucleotides not matched to a gene: 8. CDR3 length: 15 residues. The CDR3 DNA is TGTGCCAGCAGTTCCCCCGGGACAGGGGACCACGAGCAGTACTTC. Its translation is CASSSPGTGDHEQYF.